A single sample is the source of the 2 T cell receptor beta chains below, sequenced in a study of CD8+ T cells in alopecia areata (dated 2018 in TCRdb). The time point label, read with the paper, signifies: around 26 weeks on oral tofacitinib. The sample's treatment or condition label, in plain terms: oral pan-JAK inhibitor, 5-10 mg twice daily. Library prep was done by the immunoSEQ multiplex PCR assay. RNA was extracted from all samples and reverse transcribed into cDNA, which served as template for TCR sequencing. In TCRdb, the immuneACCESS table is reduced to in-frame sequences with V and J assigned. These tables do not hold every clone; where another copy was compared, an unresolved V gene accounts for under half, and the others remain unexplained. The sample contains 200,000 or so clones, 58% of them found a single time. Together, the top ten hold roughly 5.8% of the sample. The source was CD4+ T cells sorted from blood, collected at week 24, from a patient treated with tofacitinib. Every receptor here comes from a human donor with alopecia areata.

The rearrangement uses TRBV5-1 and TRBJ2-1, with a weak D call TRBD2 (5 bases). CDR1 is SGHRS, CDR2 YFSETQ, per germline. V shed 0 bases and J shed 3 bases, with 13 bases lying between them. This CDR3 is 16 amino acids long. CDR3 bases: TGCGCCAGCAGCTTGGCTGCGGTGAGGGACTACAATGAGCAGTTCTTC. Amino acid sequence: CASSLAAVRDYNEQFF.

The chain is built from TRBV7-3 and TRBJ2-5; no clear D. V shed 2 bases and J shed 2 bases, with 9 bases lying between them. The CDR3 is made up of 14 amino acids. The germline V gene encodes CDR1 SGHTA and CDR2 FQGTGA. This chain's CDR3 is CASSLAPTQETQYF. The CDR3 region has the DNA TGTGCCAGCAGCTTAGCCCCGACTCAAGAGACCCAGTACTTC.